A selection of T cell receptor beta chains follows, all from one sample in a study of cytomegalovirus exposure and HLA in healthy donors. Profiling relied on immunoSEQ multiplex PCR, and the TCRdb table lists in-frame clones only, not all of them. The sample lists 120,000 to 150,000 clones; more than 70% were seen once. Source material: PBMCs. These receptors all stem from a male donor in good health and CMV-seropositive. CDR3s include the opening cysteine and the closing phenylalanine or tryptophan. The D gene is left open where the match is weak. Clone size is given for some rows only: seen once, a few or many times, or a class if the clone is expanded.

d_gene | j_gene | abundance | v_gene | CDR3nt | CDR3aa
TRBD2 | TRBJ2-2 | - | TRBV2 | TGTGCCAGCAGGGTGGGACTAGAATTCGGGGAGCTGTTTTTT | CASRVGLEFGELFF
TRBD1 | TRBJ2-4 | - | TRBV28 | TGTGCCAGCAGTTCGGCCGGACAGGAGAAAAACATTCAGTACTTC | CASSSAGQEKNIQYF
TRBD1 | TRBJ1-5 | - | TRBV2 | TGTGCCAGCAGGGCCGGGACAGGGAGGAGTGGCAATCAGCCCCAGCATTTT | CASRAGTGRSGNQPQHF
TRBD2 | TRBJ2-3 | few | TRBV19 | TGTGCCAGTAGCCCCCTAATAGCGGGGGATACGCAGTATTTT | CASSPLIAGDTQYF
- | TRBJ1-1 | - | TRBV19 | TGTGCCAGTAGTGCCCAGGGTGTGATAAACACTGAAGCTTTCTTT | CASSAQGVINTEAFF
- | TRBJ1-5 | few | TRBV4-1 | TGCGCCAGCAGCCAAGAAAACAGGGCGAGTCAGCCCCAGCATTTT | CASSQENRASQPQHF
- | TRBJ1-2 | - | TRBV7-9 | TGTGCCAGCAGCTCCATCGGGGGGGCTGAATATGGCTACACCTTC | CASSSIGGAEYGYTF
TRBD2 | TRBJ2-5 | - | TRBV19 | TGTGCCAGTAGTTCCCGGGGGAGGGGAGAGACCCAGTACTTC | CASSSRGRGETQYF
- | TRBJ2-7 | - | TRBV2 | TGTGCCAGCGGGCGATCGATAGTCTACGAGCAGTACTTC | CASGRSIVYEQYF
- | TRBJ1-1 | - | TRBV5-4 | TGTGCCAGCAGCTCTGACAGGTCCGCAGCTTTCTTT | CASSSDRSAAFF
- | TRBJ2-7 | once | TRBV6-5 | TGTGCCAGCAGTTACTCCCTAGCAGTAGGCTACGAGCAGTACTTC | CASSYSLAVGYEQYF
- | TRBJ2-3 | - | TRBV7-8 | TGTGCCAGCACCCGGGATAGCACAGATACGCAGTATTTT | CASTRDSTDTQYF
TRBD2 | TRBJ2-1 | few | TRBV15 | TGTGCCACCCTGGGACTAGCTCACAATGAGCAGTTCTTC | CATLGLAHNEQFF
TRBD2 | TRBJ2-2 | once | TRBV11-3 | TGTGCCAGCAGTTTTCGGGGGGGCGACGGGGAGCTGTTTTTT | CASSFRGGDGELFF
TRBD2 | TRBJ2-1 | - | TRBV5-1 | TGCGCCAGCAGCTTGGTAGCGGGAGGGAGCTCCTACAATGAGCAGTTCTTC | CASSLVAGGSSYNEQFF